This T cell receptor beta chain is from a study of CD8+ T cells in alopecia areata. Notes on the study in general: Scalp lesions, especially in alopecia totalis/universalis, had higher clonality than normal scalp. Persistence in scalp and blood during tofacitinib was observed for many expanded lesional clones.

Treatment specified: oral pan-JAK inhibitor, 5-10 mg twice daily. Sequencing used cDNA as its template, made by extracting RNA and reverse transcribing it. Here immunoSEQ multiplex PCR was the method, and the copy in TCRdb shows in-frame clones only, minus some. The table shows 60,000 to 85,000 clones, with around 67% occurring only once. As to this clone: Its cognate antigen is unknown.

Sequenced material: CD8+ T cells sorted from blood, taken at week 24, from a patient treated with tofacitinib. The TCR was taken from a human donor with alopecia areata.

The DNA of the CDR3 is TGTGCCAGCAGTCCCACCGGGACAGGCGCGGGGGGGCAGTTCTTC. Amino acids: CASSPTGTGAGGQFF. V and J are TRBV28 and TRBJ2-1; either TRBD1 or TRBD2 may supply D (8 bases each). Germline loops: CDR1 MDHEN, CDR2 SYDVKM. CDR3 length equals 15 residues. V lost 5 bases and J lost 12, with 23 bases in between. The full variable domain, rest sourced from reference TRBV28 and TRBJ2-1, is DVKVTQSSRYLVKRTGEKVFLECVQDMDHENMFWYRQDPGLGLRLIYFSYDVKMKEKGDIPEGYSVSREKKERFSLILESASTNQTSMYLCASSPTGTGAGGQFFGPGTRLTVL.